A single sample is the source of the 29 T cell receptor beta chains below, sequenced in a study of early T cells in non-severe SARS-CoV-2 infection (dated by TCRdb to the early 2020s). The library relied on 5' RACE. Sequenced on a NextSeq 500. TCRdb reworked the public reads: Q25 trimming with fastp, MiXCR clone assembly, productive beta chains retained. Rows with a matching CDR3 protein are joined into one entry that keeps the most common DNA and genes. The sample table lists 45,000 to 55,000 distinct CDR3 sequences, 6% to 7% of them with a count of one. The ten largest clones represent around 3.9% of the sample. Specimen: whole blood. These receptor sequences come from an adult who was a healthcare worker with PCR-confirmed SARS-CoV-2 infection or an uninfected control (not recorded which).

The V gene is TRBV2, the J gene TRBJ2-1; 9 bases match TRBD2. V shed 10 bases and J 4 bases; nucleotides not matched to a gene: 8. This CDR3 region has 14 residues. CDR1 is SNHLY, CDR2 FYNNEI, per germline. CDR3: CATIAGAIYNEQFF. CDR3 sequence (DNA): TGTGCCACTATAGCGGGGGCCATATACAATGAGCAGTTCTTC.

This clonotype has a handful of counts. Written as DNA, the CDR3 is TGCGCCAGCAGCTGGACAGGGAATGGTGACACCGGGGAGCTGTTTTTT. This encodes CASSWTGNGDTGELFF. J is TRBJ2-2 and V is TRBV5-1; 8 bases are a match to TRBD1. Germline V lookup: CDR1 SGHRS, CDR2 YFSETQ. CDR3 length: 16 amino acids. The V segment lost 3 bases and the J segment 3 bases; nucleotides outside the gene matches: 7.

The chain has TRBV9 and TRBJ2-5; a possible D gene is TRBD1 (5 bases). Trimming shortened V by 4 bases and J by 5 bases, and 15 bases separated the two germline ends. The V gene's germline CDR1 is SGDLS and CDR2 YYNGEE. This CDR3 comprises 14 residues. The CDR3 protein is CASSPPGPGETQYF. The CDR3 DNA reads TGTGCCAGCAGCCCACCGGGCCCAGGGGAGACCCAGTACTTC.

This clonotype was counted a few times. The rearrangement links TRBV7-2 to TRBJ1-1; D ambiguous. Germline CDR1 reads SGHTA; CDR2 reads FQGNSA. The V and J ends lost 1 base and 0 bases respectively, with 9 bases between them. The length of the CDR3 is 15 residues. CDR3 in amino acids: CASSLVRGMNTEAFF. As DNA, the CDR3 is TGTGCCAGCAGCTTAGTGCGGGGTATGAACACTGAAGCTTTCTTT.

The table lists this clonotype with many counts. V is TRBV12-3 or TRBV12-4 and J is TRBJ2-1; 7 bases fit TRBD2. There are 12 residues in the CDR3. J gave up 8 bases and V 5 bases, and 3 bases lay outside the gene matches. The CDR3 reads CASSPRGDEQFF. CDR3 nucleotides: TGTGCCAGCAGTCCCCGGGGGGATGAGCAGTTCTTC.

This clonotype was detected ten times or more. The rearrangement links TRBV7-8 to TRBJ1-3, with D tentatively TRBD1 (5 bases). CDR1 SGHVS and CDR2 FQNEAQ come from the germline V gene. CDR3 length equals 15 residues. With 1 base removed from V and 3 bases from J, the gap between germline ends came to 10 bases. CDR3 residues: CASSLGGNDGNTIYF. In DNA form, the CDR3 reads TGTGCCAGCAGCTTAGGGGGGAACGATGGAAACACCATATATTTT.

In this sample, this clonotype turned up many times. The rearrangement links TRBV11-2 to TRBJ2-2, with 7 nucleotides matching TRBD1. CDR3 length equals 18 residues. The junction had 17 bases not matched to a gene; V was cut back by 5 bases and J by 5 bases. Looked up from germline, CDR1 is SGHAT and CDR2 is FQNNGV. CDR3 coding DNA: TGTGCCAGCAGCCTCCCCCGAATGGGGACAGACATTACCGGGGAGCTGTTTTTT. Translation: CASSLPRMGTDITGELFF. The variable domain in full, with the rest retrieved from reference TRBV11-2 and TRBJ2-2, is EAGVAQSPRYKIIEKRQSVAFWCNPISGHATLYWYQQILGQGPKLLIQFQNNGVVDDSQLPKDRFSAERLKGVDSTLKIQPAKLEDSAVYLCASSLPRMGTDITGELFFGEGSRLTVL.

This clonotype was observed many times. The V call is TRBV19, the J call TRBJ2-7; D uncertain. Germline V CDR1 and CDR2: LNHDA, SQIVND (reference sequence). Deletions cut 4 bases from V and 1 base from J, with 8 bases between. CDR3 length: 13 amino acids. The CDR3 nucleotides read TGTGCCAGTAGTACCTACAGTTCCTACGAGCAGTACTTC. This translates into CASSTYSSYEQYF. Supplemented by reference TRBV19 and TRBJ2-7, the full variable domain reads DGGITQSPKYLFRKEGQNVTLSCEQNLNHDAMYWYRQDPGQGLRLIYYSQIVNDFQKGDIAEGYSVSREKKESFPLTVTSAQKNPTAFYLCASSTYSSYEQYFGPGTRLTVT.

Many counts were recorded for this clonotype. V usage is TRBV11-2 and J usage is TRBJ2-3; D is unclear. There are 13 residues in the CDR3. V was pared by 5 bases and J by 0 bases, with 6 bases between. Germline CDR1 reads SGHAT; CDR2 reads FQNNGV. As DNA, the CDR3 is TGTGCCAGCAGCGCTTCTAGCACAGATACGCAGTATTTT. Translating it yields CASSASSTDTQYF. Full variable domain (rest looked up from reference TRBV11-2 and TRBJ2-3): EAGVAQSPRYKIIEKRQSVAFWCNPISGHATLYWYQQILGQGPKLLIQFQNNGVVDDSQLPKDRFSAERLKGVDSTLKIQPAKLEDSAVYLCASSASSTDTQYFGPGTRLTVL.

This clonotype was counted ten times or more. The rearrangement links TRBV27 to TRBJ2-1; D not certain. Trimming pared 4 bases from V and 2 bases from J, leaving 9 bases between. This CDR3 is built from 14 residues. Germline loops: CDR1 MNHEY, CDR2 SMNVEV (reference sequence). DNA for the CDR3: TGTGCCAGCAGTTCGGGCGCCCCCTACAATGAGCAGTTCTTC. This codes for CASSSGAPYNEQFF.

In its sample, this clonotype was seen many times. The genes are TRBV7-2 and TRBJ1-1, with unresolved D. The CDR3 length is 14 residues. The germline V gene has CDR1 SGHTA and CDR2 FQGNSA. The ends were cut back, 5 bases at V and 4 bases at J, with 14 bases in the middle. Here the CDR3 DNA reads TGTGCCAGCAGCCCCAGAGTGGTCAGCACTGAAGCTTTCTTT. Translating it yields CASSPRVVSTEAFF.

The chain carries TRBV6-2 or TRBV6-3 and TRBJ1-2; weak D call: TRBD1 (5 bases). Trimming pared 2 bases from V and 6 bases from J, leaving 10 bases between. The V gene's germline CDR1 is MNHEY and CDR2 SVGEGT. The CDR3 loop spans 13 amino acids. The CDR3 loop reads CASSYKGSNGYTF. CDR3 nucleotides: TGTGCCAGCAGTTACAAGGGGAGCAATGGCTACACCTTC.

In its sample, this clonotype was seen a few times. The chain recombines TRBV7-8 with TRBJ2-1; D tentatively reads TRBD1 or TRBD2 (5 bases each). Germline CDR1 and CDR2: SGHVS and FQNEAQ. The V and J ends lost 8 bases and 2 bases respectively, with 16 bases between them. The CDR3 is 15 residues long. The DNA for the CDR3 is TGTGCCAGCGGCCATGGGGGTTCCCCCTACAATGAGCAGTTCTTC. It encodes CASGHGGSPYNEQFF.

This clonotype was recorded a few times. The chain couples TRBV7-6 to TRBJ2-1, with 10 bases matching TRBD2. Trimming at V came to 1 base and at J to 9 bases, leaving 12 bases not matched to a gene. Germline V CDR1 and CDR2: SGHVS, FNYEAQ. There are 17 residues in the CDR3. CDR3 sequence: CASSLVGGTSVSGEQFF. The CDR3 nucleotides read TGTGCCAGCAGCTTAGTGGGGGGGACTAGCGTAAGTGGTGAGCAGTTCTTC.

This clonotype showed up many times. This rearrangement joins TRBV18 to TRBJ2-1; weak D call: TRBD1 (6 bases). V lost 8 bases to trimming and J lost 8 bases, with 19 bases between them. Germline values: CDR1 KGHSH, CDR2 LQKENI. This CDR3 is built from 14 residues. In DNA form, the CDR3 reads TGTGCCAGCACTTATTACAGGGATCCTGATGAGCAGTTCTTC. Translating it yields CASTYYRDPDEQFF.

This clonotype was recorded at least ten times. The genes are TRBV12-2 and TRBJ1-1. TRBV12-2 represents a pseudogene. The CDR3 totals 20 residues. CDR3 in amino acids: CASRLGSLQIPTCMNTEAFF. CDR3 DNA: TGTGCAAGTCGCTTAGGATCGTTACAGATACCTACATGCATGAACACTGAAGCTTTCTTT.

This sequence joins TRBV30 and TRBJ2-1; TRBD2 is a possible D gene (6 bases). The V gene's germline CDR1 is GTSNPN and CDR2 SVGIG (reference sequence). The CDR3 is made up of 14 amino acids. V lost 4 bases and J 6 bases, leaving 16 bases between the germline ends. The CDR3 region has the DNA TGTGCCTGGAAAGCGGGTCTGCAAGGCAATGAGCAGTTCTTC. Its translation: CAWKAGLQGNEQFF.

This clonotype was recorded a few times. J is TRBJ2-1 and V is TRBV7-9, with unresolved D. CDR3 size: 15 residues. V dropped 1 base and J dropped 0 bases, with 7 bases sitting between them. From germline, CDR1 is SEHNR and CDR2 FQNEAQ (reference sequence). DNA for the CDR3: TGTGCCAGCAGCTTAGACAGCCTCTCCTACAATGAGCAGTTCTTC. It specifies CASSLDSLSYNEQFF.

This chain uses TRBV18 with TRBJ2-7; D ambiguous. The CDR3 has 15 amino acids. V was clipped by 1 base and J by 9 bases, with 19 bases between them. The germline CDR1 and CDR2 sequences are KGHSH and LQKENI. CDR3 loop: CASSPRTTEVWGQYF. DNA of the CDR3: TGTGCCAGCTCACCACGTACAACTGAAGTTTGGGGGCAGTACTTC. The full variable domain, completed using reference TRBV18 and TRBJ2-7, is NAGVMQNPRHLVRRRGQEARLRCSPMKGHSHVYWYRQLPEEGLKFMVYLQKENIIDESGMPKERFSAEFPKEGPSILRIQQVVRGDSAAYFCASSPRTTEVWGQYFGPGTRLTVT.

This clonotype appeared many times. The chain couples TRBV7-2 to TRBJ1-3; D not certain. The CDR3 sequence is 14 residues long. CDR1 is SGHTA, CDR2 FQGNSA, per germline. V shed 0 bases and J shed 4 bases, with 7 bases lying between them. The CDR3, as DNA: TGTGCCAGCAGCTTAGCGGCAGGCGGAAACACCATATATTTT. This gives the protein CASSLAAGGNTIYF.

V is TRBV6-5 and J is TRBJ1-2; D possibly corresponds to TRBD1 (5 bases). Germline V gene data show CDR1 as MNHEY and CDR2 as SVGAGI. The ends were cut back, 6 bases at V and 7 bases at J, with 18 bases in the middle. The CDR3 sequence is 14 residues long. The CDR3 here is CASRTRRAGPGYTF. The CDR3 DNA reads TGTGCCAGCAGGACCAGAAGAGCGGGGCCTGGCTACACCTTC.

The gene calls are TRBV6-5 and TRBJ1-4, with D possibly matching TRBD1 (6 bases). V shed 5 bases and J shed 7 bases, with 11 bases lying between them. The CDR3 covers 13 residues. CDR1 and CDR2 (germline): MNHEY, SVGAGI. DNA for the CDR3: TGTGCCAGCAGTCTGGGGGCAGGTGAAAAACTGTTTTTT. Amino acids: CASSLGAGEKLFF.

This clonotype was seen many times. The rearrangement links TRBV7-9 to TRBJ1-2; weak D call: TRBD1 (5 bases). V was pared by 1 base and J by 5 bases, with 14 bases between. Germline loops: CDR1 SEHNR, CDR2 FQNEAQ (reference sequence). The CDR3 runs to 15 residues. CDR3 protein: CASSLETPGMYGYTF. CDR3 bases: TGTGCCAGCAGCTTAGAAACCCCAGGGATGTATGGCTACACCTTC.

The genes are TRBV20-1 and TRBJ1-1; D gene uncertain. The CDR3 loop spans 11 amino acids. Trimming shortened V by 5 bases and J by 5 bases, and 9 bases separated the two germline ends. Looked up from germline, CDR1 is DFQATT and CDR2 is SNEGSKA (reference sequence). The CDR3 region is CSAQRGTEAFF. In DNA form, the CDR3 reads TGCAGTGCTCAGAGAGGAACTGAAGCTTTCTTT.

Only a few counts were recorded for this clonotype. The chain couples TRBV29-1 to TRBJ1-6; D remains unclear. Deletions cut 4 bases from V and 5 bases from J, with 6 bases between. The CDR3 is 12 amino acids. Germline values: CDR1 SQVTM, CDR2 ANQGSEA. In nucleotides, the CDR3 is TGCAGCGTTGGGGAGCATAATTCACCCCTCCACTTT. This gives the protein CSVGEHNSPLHF.

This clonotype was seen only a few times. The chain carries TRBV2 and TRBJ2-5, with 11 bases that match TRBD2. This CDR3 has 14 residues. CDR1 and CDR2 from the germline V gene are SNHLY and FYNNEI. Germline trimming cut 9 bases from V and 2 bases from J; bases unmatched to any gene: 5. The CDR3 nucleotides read TGTGCCAGAACCGGGACTAGCGGACAAGAGACCCAGTACTTC. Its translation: CARTGTSGQETQYF.

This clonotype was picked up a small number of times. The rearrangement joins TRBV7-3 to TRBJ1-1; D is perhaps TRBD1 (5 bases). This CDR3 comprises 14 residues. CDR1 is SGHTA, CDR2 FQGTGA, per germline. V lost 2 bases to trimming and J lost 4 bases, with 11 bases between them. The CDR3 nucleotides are TGTGCCAGCAGCTTAGCGCCCGGGGCCACTGAAGCTTTCTTT. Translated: CASSLAPGATEAFF.

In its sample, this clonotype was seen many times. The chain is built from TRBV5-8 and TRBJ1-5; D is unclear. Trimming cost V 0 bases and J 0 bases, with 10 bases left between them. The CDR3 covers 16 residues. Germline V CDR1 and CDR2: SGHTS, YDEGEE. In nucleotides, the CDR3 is TGTGCCAGCAGCTTGGGACCGAACTATAGCAATCAGCCCCAGCATTTT. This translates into CASSLGPNYSNQPQHF.

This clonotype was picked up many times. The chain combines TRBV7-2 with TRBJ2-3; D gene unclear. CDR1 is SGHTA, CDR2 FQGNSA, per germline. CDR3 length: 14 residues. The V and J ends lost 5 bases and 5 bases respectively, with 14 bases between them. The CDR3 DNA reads TGTGCCAGCAGCCCCGTCGGCCCGAGAGATACGCAGTATTTT. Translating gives CASSPVGPRDTQYF.